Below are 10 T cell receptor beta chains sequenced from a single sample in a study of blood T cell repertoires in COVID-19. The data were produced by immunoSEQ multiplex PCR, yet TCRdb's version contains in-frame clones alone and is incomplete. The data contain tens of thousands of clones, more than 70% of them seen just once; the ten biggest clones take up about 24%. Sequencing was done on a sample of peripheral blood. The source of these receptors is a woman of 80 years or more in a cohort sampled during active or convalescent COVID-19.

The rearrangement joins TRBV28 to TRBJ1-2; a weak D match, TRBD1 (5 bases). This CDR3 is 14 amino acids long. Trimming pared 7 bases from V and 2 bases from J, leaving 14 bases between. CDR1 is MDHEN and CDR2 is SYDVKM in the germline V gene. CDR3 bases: TGTGCCAGCAAAGAGATGGGGCAGAACTATGGCTACACCTTC. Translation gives CASKEMGQNYGYTF.

DNA for the CDR3: TGTGCCAGCAGCCCATTAGCGGGAGGCGTGGAGACCCAGTACTTC. Its translation is CASSPLAGGVETQYF. The gene calls are TRBV14 and TRBJ2-5, with 10 bases fitting TRBD2. The CDR3 is 15 residues long. CDR1 and CDR2 from the germline V gene are SGHDN and FVKESK. Germline trimming cut 4 bases from V and 5 bases from J; bases unmatched to any gene: 7.

The CDR3: CASSTGIAEAFF. CDR3 in DNA: TGTGCCAGTAGTACGGGGATCGCTGAAGCTTTCTTT. J is TRBJ1-1 and V is TRBV19; D ambiguous. The CDR3 has 12 amino acids. CDR1 is LNHDA and CDR2 is SQIVND in the germline V gene (reference sequence). The V end lost 4 bases, the J end lost 6 bases, and 9 bases lay between the germline ends.

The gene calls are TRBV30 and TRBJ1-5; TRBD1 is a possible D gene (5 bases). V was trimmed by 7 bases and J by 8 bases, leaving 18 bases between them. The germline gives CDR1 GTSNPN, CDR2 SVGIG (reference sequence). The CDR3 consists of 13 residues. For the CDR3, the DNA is TGTGCCTCCGCGACGCAGGGAAAGGAGCCCCAGCATTTT. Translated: CASATQGKEPQHF.

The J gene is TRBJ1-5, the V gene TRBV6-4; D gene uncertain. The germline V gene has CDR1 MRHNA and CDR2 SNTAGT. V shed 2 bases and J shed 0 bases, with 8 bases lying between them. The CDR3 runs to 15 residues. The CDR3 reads CASSDPDYSNQPQHF. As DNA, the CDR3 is TGTGCCAGCAGTGACCCAGACTATAGCAATCAGCCCCAGCATTTT.

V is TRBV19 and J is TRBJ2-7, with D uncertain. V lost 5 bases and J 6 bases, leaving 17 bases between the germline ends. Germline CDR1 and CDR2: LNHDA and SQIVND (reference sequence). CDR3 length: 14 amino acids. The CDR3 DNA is TGTGCCAGTAGTCTACCGACAAGATTCGGCGAGCAGTACGTC. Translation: CASSLPTRFGEQYV.

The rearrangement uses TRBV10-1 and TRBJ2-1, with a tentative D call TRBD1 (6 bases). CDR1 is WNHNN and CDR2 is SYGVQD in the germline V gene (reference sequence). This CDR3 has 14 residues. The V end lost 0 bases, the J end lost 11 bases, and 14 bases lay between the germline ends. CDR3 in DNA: TGCGCCAGCAGTGAGTCTGGACAGTCACTGCAGCAGTTCTTC. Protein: CASSESGQSLQQFF.

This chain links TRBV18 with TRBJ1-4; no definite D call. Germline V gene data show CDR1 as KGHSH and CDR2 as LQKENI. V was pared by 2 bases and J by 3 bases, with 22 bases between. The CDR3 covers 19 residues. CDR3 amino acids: CASSPNQQKANLPNEKLFF. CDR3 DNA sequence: TGTGCCAGCTCACCAAACCAACAGAAAGCTAACCTTCCTAATGAAAAACTGTTTTTT.

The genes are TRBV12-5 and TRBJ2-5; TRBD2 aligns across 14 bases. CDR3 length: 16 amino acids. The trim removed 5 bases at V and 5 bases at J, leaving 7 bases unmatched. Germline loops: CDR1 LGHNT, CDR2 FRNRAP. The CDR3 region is CASGTGLAGAGETQYF. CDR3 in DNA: TGTGCTAGTGGTACGGGACTAGCGGGAGCGGGGGAGACCCAGTACTTC.

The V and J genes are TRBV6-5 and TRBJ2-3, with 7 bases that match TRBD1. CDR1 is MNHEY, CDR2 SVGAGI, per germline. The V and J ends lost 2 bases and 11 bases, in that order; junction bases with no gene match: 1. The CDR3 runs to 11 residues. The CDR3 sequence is CASSYRDRQYF. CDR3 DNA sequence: TGTGCCAGCAGTTACCGGGACAGGCAGTATTTT.